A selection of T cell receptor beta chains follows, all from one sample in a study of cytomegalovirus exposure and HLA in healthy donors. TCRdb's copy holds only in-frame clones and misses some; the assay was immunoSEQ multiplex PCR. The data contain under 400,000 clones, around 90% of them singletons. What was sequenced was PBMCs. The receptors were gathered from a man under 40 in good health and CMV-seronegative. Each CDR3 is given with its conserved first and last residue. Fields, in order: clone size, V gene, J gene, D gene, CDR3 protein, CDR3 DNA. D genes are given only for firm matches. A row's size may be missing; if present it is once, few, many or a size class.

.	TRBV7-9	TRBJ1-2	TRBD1	CASSFGDSLNYGYTF	TGTGCCAGCAGCTTCGGGGACAGCCTAAACTATGGCTACACCTTC
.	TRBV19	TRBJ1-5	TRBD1	CASSRGGTDAYSNQPQHF	TGTGCCAGTAGCCGCGGGGGGACAGATGCTTATAGCAATCAGCCCCAGCATTTT
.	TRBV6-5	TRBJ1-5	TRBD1	CASSNNRGSRPQHF	TGTGCCAGCAGTAATAACAGGGGATCAAGGCCCCAGCATTTT
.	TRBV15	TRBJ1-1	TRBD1	CATSSRGRGKRTEAFF	TGTGCCACCAGCAGCAGGGGCAGGGGGAAACGGACTGAAGCTTTCTTT
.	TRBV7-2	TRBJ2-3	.	CASSLIRASTDTQYF	TGTGCCAGCAGCTTAATACGAGCGAGCACAGATACGCAGTATTTT
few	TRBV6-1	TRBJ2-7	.	CASRGSGPYEQYF	TGTGCAAGCAGGGGAAGCGGACCCTACGAGCAGTACTTC
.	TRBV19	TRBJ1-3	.	CASLDRGYSGNTIYF	TGTGCCAGCTTGGACAGAGGCTACTCTGGAAACACCATATATTTT
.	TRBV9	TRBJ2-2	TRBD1	CASSSGQVTTGELFF	TGTGCCAGCAGCTCGGGACAGGTGACAACCGGGGAGCTGTTTTTT
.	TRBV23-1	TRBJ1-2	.	CASSQSQGGSNPGYTF	TGCGCCAGCAGTCAATCGCAGGGCGGATCCAACCCTGGCTACACCTTC
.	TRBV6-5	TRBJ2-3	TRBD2	CASRATGLAGPTQYF	TGTGCCAGCCGGGCCACGGGACTAGCGGGTCCTACGCAGTATTTT
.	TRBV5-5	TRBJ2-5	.	CASSSGTRGVRSAETQYF	TGTGCCAGCAGCTCAGGGACAAGAGGGGTGAGGTCGGCGGAGACCCAGTACTTC
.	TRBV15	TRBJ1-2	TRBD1	CATSRDRDSRFNGYTF	TGTGCCACCAGCAGAGATAGGGACAGCAGGTTCAATGGCTACACCTTC
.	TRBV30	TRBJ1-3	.	CAWSVGGPVDTIYF	TGTGCCTGGAGTGTCGGGGGACCGGTGGACACCATATATTTT
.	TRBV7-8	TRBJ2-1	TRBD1	CASRKRDRPLSYNEQFF	TGTGCCAGCAGAAAACGGGACAGGCCCCTCTCCTACAATGAGCAGTTCTTC
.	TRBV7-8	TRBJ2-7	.	CASSPGQYEQYF	TGTGCCAGCAGCCCCGGACAGTACGAGCAGTACTTC
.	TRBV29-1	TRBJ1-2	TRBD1	CSVVVTGGAYRGYTF	TGCAGCGTCGTGGTGACAGGGGGCGCGTATAGGGGCTACACCTTC
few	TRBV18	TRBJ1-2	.	CASSRGTFANYGYTF	TGTGCCAGCTCACGGGGGACATTCGCTAACTATGGCTACACCTTC
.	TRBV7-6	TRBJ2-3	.	CASSLAEGTDTQYF	TGTGCCAGCAGCTTAGCAGAGGGCACAGATACGCAGTATTTT
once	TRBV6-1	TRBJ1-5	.	CASSDAQGYQPQHF	TGTGCCAGCAGTGACGCACAGGGCTATCAGCCCCAGCATTTT
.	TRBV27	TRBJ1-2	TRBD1	CASSLGQDYGYTF	TGTGCCAGCAGTCTGGGACAGGACTATGGCTACACCTTC
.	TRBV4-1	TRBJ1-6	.	CASSQGPQGSYNSPLHF	TGCGCCAGCAGCCAAGGTCCCCAGGGCTCCTATAATTCACCCCTCCACTTT
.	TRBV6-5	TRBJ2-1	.	CASSYTSYNEQFF	TGTGCCAGCAGTTACACGAGTTACAATGAGCAGTTCTTC
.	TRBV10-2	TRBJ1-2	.	CASSDGGHYGYTF	TGCGCCAGCAGTGATGGCGGGCACTATGGCTACACCTTC
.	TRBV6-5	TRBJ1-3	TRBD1	CASSSPTGRNTIYF	TGTGCCAGCAGTTCACCGACAGGGAGAAACACCATATATTTT
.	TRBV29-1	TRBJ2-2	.	CSVLYPGQSTNTGELFF	TGCAGCGTCCTGTACCCTGGACAGAGCACGAACACCGGGGAGCTGTTTTTT
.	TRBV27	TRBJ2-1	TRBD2	CASSGPRRTSGGGDEQFF	TGTGCCAGCAGTGGACCCCGGAGGACTAGCGGGGGCGGGGATGAGCAGTTCTTC
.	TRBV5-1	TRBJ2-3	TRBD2	CASSRRLAGVYTQYF	TGCGCCAGCAGCCGGAGACTAGCGGGGGTTTATACGCAGTATTTT
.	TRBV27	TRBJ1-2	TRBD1	CASSPRTGAYGYGYTF	TGTGCCAGCAGTCCCAGGACAGGGGCATACGGCTATGGCTACACCTTC
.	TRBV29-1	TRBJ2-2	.	CSGTGLGGELFF	TGCAGCGGCACAGGGTTGGGGGGGGAGCTGTTTTTT
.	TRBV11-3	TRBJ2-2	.	CASSSLDLRGTGELFF	TGTGCCAGCAGCTCCCTCGACCTCAGGGGAACCGGGGAGCTGTTTTTT
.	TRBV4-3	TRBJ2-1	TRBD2	CASSQRSNSGGYVAQFF	TGCGCCAGCAGCCAGCGTTCGAATAGCGGGGGGTATGTAGCGCAGTTCTTC
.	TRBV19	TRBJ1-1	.	CASSPTVPQSEAFF	TGTGCCAGTAGTCCGACAGTCCCACAAAGTGAAGCTTTCTTT
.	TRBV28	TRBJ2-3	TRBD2	CASRIAGRTDTQYF	TGTGCCAGCCGTATAGCGGGTCGCACAGATACGCAGTATTTT
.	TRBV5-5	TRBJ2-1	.	CASSLWGQYNEQFF	TGTGCCAGCAGCTTGTGGGGGCAGTACAATGAGCAGTTCTTC
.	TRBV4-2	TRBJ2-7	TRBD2	CASSQELAGPSSYEQYF	TGTGCCAGCAGCCAAGAACTAGCGGGCCCGAGCTCCTACGAGCAGTACTTC
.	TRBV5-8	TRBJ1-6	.	CASSLYTGYANSPLHF	TGTGCCAGCAGCTTGTATACAGGGTACGCTAATTCACCCCTCCACTTT
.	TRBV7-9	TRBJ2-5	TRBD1	CASSLRTGGAETQYF	TGTGCCAGCAGCTTACGAACAGGGGGCGCGGAGACCCAGTACTTC
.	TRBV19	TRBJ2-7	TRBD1	CASSIGQGSYEQYF	TGTGCCAGTAGTATAGGACAGGGTTCCTACGAGCAGTACTTC
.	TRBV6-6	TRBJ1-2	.	CASSYSNGDNYGYTF	TGTGCCAGCAGTTACTCAAACGGGGATAACTATGGCTACACCTTC
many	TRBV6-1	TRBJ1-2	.	CASSERTGRYGYTF	TGTGCCAGCAGTGAAAGAACAGGCCGGTATGGCTACACCTTC
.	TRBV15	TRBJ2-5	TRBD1	CATSRDRGPEETQYF	TGTGCCACCAGCAGAGACAGGGGGCCAGAAGAGACCCAGTACTTC
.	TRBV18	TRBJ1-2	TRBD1	CASSPPTGNGYTF	TGTGCCAGCTCACCACCGACAGGGAATGGCTACACCTTC
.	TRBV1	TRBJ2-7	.	CTSSQEAEGGNEQYF	TGCACCAGCAGCCAAGAGGCCGAAGGAGGCAACGAGCAGTACTTC
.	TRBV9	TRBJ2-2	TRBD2	CASSTPSGGGFGGELFF	TGTGCCAGCAGCACCCCTAGCGGGGGAGGGTTTGGCGGGGAGCTGTTTTTT
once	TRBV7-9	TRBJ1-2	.	CASSSVADTAFYGYTF	TGTGCCAGCAGCTCCGTGGCGGACACAGCTTTCTATGGCTACACCTTC
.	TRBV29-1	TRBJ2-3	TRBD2	CSVRTSGTDTQYF	TGCAGCGTCAGGACTAGCGGCACAGATACGCAGTATTTT
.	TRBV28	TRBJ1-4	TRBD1	CASSLWSSTFRTGVHEKLFF	TGTGCCAGCAGTTTATGGTCCAGTACCTTCCGGACAGGGGTACATGAAAAACTGTTTTTT
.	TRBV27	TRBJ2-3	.	CASSYGADTQYF	TGTGCCAGCAGTTACGGGGCAGATACGCAGTATTTT
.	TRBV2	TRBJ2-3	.	CASRPTRGTIADTQYF	TGTGCCAGCAGACCCACGAGGGGGACCATAGCAGATACGCAGTATTTT
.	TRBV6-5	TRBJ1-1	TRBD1	CASRGTGGFGTEAFF	TGTGCCAGCAGGGGGACAGGGGGCTTCGGCACTGAAGCTTTCTTT
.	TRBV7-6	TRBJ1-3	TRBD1	CASSAGQGATGNTIYF	TGTGCCAGCAGCGCTGGACAGGGGGCTACAGGAAACACCATATATTTT
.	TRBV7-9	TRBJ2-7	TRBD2	CASGKASGVSSYEQYF	TGTGCCAGCGGGAAGGCTAGCGGGGTAAGCTCCTACGAGCAGTACTTC
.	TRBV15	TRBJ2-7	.	CATGREGDSYEQYF	TGTGCCACCGGGCGTGAGGGGGACTCCTACGAGCAGTACTTC
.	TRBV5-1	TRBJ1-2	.	CASSRDKLNYGYTF	TGCGCCAGCAGCCGGGACAAACTTAACTATGGCTACACCTTC
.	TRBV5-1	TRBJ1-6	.	CASSFSTESYSPLHF	TGCGCCAGCAGCTTTTCGACAGAGAGTTATTCACCCCTCCACTTT
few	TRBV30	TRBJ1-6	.	CACSDTFNSPLHF	TGTGCCTGCTCGGACACATTTAATTCACCCCTCCACTTT
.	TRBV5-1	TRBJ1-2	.	CASSLYENYGYTF	TGCGCCAGCAGCTTGTATGAGAACTATGGCTACACCTTC
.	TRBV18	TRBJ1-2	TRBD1	CASSPGQGIGYTF	TGTGCCAGCTCACCCGGACAGGGGATCGGCTACACCTTC
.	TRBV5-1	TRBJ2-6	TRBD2	CASSPGGVTVSGANVLTF	TGCGCCAGCAGCCCCGGGGGGGTTACGGTCTCTGGGGCCAACGTCCTGACTTTC
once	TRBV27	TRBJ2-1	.	CASRPVGAGNEQFF	TGTGCCAGCAGACCCGTGGGGGCGGGCAATGAGCAGTTCTTC